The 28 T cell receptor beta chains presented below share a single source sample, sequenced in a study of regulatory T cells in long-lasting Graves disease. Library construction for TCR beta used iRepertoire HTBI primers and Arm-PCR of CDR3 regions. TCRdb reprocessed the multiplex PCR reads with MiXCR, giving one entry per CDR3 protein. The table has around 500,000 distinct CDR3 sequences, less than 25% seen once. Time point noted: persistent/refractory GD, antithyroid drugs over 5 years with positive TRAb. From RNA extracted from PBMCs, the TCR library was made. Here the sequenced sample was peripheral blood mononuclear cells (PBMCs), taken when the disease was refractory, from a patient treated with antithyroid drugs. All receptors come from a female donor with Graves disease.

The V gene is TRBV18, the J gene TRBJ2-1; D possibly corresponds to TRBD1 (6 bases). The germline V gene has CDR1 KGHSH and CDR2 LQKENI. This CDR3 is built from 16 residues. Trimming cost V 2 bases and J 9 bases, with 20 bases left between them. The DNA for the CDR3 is TGTGCCAGCTCACCAGCGAGGAGCAGGGGTCGGAGTGAGCAGTTCTTC. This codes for CASSPARSRGRSEQFF.

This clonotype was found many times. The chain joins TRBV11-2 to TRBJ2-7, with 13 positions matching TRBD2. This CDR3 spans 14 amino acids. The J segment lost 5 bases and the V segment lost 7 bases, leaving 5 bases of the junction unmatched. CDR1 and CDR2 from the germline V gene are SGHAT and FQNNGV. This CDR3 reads CASTNGLAGDEQYF. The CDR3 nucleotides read TGTGCCAGCACCAACGGACTAGCGGGAGACGAGCAGTACTTC.

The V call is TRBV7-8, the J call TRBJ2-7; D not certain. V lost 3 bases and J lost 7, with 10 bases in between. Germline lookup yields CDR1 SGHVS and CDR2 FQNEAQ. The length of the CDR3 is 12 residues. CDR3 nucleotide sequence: TGTGCCAGCAGCTTTACGACGAGGGAGCAGTACTTC. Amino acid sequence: CASSFTTREQYF. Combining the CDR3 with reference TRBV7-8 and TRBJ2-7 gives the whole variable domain GAGVSQSPRYKVAKRGQDVALRCDPISGHVSLFWYQQALGQGPEFLTYFQNEAQLDKSGLPSDRFFAERPEGSVSTLKIQRTQQEDSAVYLCASSFTTREQYFGPGTRLTVT.

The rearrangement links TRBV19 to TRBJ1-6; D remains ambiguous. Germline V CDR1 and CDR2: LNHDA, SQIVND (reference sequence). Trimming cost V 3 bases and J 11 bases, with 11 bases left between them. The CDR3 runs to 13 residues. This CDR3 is CASSILGAAPLHF. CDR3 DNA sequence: TGTGCCAGTAGTATTCTGGGCGCGGCACCCCTCCACTTT.

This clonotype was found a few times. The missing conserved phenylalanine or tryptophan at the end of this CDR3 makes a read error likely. The CDR3 loop is CSVETGGVETQYL. DNA of the CDR3: TGCAGCGTTGAGACAGGGGGCGTAGAGACCCAGTACCTC. The V gene is TRBV29-1, the J gene TRBJ2-5; TRBD1 agrees at 10 bases. V lost 3 bases, J lost 4 bases, and 2 bases stayed unmatched. Germline V lookup: CDR1 SQVTM, CDR2 ANQGSEA. The CDR3 length is 13 residues.

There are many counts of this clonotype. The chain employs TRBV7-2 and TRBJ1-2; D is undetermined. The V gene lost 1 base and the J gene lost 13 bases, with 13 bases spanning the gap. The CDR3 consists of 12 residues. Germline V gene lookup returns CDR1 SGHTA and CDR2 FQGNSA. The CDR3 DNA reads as TGTGCCAGCAGCTTAGGGGTCCTTCTGGGCACCTTC. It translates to CASSLGVLLGTF.

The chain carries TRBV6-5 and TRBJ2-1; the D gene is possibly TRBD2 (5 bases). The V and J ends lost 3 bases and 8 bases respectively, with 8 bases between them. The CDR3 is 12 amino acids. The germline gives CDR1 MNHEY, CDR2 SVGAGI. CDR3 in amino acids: CASSYGRDEQFF. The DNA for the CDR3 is TGTGCCAGCAGTTATGGGCGGGATGAGCAGTTCTTC.

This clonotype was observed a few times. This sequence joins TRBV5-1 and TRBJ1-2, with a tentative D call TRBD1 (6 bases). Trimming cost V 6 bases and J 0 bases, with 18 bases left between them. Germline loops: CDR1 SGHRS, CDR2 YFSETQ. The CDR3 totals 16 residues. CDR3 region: CASTASGGLANYGYTF. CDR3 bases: TGCGCCAGCACCGCGAGCGGGGGCCTAGCTAACTATGGCTACACCTTC.

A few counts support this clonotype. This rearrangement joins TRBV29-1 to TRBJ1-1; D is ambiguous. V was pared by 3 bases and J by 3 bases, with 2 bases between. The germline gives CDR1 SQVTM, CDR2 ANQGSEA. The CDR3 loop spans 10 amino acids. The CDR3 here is CSVDDTEAFF. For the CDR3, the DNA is TGCAGCGTTGACGACACTGAAGCTTTCTTT. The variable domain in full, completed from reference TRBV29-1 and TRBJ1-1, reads SAVISQKPSRDICQRGTSLTIQCQVDSQVTMMFWYRQQPGQSLTLIATANQGSEATYESGFVIDKFPISRPNLTFSTLTVSNMSPEDSSIYLCSVDDTEAFFGQGTRLTVV.

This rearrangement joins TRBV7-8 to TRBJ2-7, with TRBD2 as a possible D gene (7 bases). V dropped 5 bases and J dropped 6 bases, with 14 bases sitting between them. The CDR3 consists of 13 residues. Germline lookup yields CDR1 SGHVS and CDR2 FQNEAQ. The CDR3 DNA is TGTGCCAGCAGCCCTTGGGGGGGCCCCGAGCAGTACTTC. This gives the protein CASSPWGGPEQYF.

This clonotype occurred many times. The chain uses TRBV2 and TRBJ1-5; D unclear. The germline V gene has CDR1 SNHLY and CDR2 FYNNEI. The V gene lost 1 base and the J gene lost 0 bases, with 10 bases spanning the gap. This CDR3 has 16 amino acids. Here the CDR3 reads CASSEGVSYSNQPQHF. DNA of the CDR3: TGTGCCAGCAGTGAAGGGGTCAGCTATAGCAATCAGCCCCAGCATTTT.

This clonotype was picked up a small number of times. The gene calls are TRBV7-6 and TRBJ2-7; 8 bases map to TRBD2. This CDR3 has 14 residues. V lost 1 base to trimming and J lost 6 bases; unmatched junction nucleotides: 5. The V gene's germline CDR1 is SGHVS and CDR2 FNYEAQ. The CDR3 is CASSLGTSLGEQYF. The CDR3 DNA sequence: TGTGCCAGCAGCTTAGGGACTAGCTTGGGCGAGCAGTACTTC.

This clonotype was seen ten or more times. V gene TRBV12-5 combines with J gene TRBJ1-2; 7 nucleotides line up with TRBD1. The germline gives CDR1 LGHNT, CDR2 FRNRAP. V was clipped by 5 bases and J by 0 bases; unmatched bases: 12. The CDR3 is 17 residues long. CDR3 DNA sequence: TGTGCTAGTGGTCCCTACTCCGGGGACAGTCCTAACTATGGCTACACCTTC. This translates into CASGPYSGDSPNYGYTF.

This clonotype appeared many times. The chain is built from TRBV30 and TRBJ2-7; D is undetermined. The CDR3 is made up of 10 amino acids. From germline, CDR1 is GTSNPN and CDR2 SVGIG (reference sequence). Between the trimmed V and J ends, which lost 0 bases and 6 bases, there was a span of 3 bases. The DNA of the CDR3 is TGTGCCTGGAGTGTACGCGAGCAGTACTTC. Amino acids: CAWSVREQYF.

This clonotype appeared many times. The CDR3 sequence is CASSFRGSESSYNSPLHF. In nucleotides, the CDR3 is TGTGCCAGCAGCTTCAGAGGGTCGGAAAGCTCCTATAATTCACCCCTCCACTTT. V gene TRBV7-2 combines with J gene TRBJ1-6, with D hard to call. The CDR3 loop spans 18 amino acids. Germline V CDR1 and CDR2: SGHTA, FQGNSA. The V end was cut by 3 bases, the J end by 0 bases, with 15 bases between.

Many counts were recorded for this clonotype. The CDR3 region has the DNA TGTGCCAGCAGCCATAGAGGCGGGACTGAAGCTTTCTTT. It yields the protein CASSHRGGTEAFF. V gene TRBV6-1 combines with J gene TRBJ1-1; D is unresolved. V lost 6 bases, J lost 5 bases, and 13 bases lay in between. CDR3 length: 13 amino acids. Germline lookup yields CDR1 MNHNS and CDR2 SASEGT.

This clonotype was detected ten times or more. CDR3 DNA sequence: TGTGCCAGCAGCTTTAACAGGGGCGGCTACACCTTC. This encodes CASSFNRGGYTF. This chain joins TRBV7-9 and TRBJ1-2, with 7 nucleotides matching TRBD1. The J segment lost 8 bases and the V segment lost 3 bases, leaving 3 bases of the junction unmatched. Germline values: CDR1 SEHNR, CDR2 FQNEAQ (reference sequence). This CDR3 spans 12 amino acids.

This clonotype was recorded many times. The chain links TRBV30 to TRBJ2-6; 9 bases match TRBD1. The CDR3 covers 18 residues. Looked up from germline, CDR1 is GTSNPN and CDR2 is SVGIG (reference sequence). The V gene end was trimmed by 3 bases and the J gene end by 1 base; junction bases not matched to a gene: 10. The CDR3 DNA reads TGTGCCTGGAGAATCCGGGACAGGGCTCGGTCTGGGGCCAACGTCCTGACTTTC. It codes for CAWRIRDRARSGANVLTF.

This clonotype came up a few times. CDR3 coding DNA: TGTGCCAGCAGCGGCCGGGACTGGGATGAGCAGTTCTTC. This gives the protein CASSGRDWDEQFF. The chain recombines TRBV9 with TRBJ2-1; perhaps TRBD2 as D (6 bases). The V and J ends lost 3 bases and 8 bases respectively, with 12 bases between them. CDR3 length: 13 residues. Germline CDR1 SGDLS, CDR2 YYNGEE. The complete variable domain, with remaining parts taken from reference TRBV9 and TRBJ2-1, reads DSGVTQTPKHLITATGQRVTLRCSPRSGDLSVYWYQQSLDQGLQFLIQYYNGEERAKGNILERFSAQQFPDLHSELNLSSLELGDSALYFCASSGRDWDEQFFGPGTRLTVL.

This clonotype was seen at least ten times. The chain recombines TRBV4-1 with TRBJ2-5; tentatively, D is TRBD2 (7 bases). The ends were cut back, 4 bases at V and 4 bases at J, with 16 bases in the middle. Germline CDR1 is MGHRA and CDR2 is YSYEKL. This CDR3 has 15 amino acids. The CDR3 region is CASSLVRGAGETQYF. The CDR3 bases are TGCGCCAGCAGCCTCGTCCGGGGGGCCGGAGAGACCCAGTACTTC.

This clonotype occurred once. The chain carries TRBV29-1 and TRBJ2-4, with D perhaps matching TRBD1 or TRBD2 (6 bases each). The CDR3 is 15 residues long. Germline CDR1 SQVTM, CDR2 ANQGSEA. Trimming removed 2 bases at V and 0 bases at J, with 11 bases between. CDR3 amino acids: CSVESGGLAKNIQYF. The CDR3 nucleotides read TGCAGCGTTGAATCCGGGGGCTTAGCCAAAAACATTCAGTACTTC.

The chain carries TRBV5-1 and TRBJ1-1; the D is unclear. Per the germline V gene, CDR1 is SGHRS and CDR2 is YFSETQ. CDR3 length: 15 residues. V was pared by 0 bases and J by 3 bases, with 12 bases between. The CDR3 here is CASSLESGPHTEAFF. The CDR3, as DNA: TGCGCCAGCAGCTTGGAGTCTGGACCCCACACTGAAGCTTTCTTT. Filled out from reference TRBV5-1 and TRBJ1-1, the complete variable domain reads KAGVTQTPRYLIKTRGQQVTLSCSPISGHRSVSWYQQTPGQGLQFLFEYFSETQRNKGNFPGRFSGRQFSNSRSEMNVSTLELGDSALYLCASSLESGPHTEAFFGQGTRLTVV.

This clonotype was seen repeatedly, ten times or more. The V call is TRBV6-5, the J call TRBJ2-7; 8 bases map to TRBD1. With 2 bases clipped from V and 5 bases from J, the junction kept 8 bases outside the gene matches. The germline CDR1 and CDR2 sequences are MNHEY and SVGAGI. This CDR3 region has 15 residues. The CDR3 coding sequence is TGTGCCAGCAGTTACGAGCCAGGGGGCAGGGACGAGCAGTACTTC. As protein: CASSYEPGGRDEQYF.

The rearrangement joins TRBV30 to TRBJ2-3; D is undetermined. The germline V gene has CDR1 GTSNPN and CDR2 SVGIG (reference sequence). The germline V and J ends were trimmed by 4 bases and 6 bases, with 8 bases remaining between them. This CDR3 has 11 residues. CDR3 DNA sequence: TGTGCCTGGATAATTACGGATACGCAGTATTTT. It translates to CAWIITDTQYF.

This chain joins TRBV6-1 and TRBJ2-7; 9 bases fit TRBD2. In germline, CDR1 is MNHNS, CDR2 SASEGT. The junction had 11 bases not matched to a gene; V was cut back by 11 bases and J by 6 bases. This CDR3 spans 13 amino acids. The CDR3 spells CAGVAGGTLEQYF. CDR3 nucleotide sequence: TGTGCCGGCGTGGCGGGAGGGACCCTCGAGCAGTACTTC.

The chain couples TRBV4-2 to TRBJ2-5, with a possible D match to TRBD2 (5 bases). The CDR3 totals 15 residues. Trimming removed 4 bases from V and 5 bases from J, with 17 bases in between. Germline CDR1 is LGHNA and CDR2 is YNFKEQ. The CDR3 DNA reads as TGTGCCAGCAGCCTATCTGTTGGGCTAGCCGAGACCCAGTACTTC. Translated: CASSLSVGLAETQYF.

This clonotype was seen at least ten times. This CDR3 is CASSSRLRNSANYGYTF. The CDR3 bases are TGTGCCAGCAGCTCAAGACTGAGAAACTCCGCTAACTATGGCTACACCTTC. The chain links TRBV7-2 to TRBJ1-2; D is unclear. CDR3 size: 17 residues. Germline CDR1 is SGHTA and CDR2 is FQGNSA. Between the trimmed V and J ends, which lost 4 bases and 0 bases, there was a span of 18 bases.

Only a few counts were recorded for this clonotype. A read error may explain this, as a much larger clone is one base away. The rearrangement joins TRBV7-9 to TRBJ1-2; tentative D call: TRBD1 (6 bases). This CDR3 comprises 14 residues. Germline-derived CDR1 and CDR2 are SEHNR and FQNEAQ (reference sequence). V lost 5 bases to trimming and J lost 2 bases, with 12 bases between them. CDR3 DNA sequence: TGTGCCAGCAGCCCCCGGACAGAGAACTATGGCTACACCTTC. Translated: CASSPRTENYGYTF.